This T cell receptor (beta chain) originates from a study of blood T cell repertoires in COVID-19. Background on the study: Some COVID-19 samples were acute and others convalescent; all came from the United States, Italy and Spain. The cDNA or gDNA used as material had been derived from T cells, B-cell-depleted T cells, or PBMCs.

In the authors' workflow: Estimates of nucleated cell counts were drawn from the amplification of reference gene primers. Some clones are missing from TCRdb's copy, which holds only in-frame ones; the method was immunoSEQ multiplex PCR. The V and J calls and clone size come from that table; D and trimming were worked out from the DNA. There are just over 650,000 clones in the sample; around 90% occur only once, and more than 0.25% lies in the top ten. CDR1 is MNHEY and CDR2 is SMNVEV in the germline V gene (reference sequence). V lost 0 bases and J lost 2, with 11 bases in between. CDR3 length equals 15 residues.

The chain is built from TRBV27 and TRBJ2-7; D is possibly TRBD2 (5 bases). What was sequenced was peripheral blood. The receptor was isolated from a woman under 30 with acute or convalescent COVID-19. CDR3 amino acids: CASSLSPGSPYEQYF. The CDR3 bases are TGTGCCAGCAGTTTATCGCCGGGATCGCCCTACGAGCAGTACTTC.